This T cell receptor (beta chain) derives from a study of cytomegalovirus exposure and HLA in healthy donors. Trimming removed 6 bases from V and 0 bases from J, with 8 bases in between. CDR1 MNHEY and CDR2 SMNVEV come from the germline V gene (reference sequence). This CDR3 is 13 amino acids long. Assay: immunoSEQ multiplex PCR; the TCRdb copy retains only in-frame clones and omits some. The repertoire holds some 170,000 clones, with around nine tenths as singletons. The sequenced material came from PBMCs. The receptor was isolated from a man aged 25-40 years in good health and CMV-seropositive. The gene calls are TRBV27 and TRBJ1-1; D gene unclear. DNA for the CDR3: TGTGCCAGCAGCCCTCACCTGAACACTGAAGCTTTCTTT. Its translation is CASSPHLNTEAFF.